The 10 T cell receptor beta chains in this list originate from one sample, sequenced in a study of CD4 and CD8 cells across lung adenocarcinoma regions. TCRdb reprocessed the PCR reads via MiXCR and lists one record per CDR3 protein. The sample contains roughly 24,000 distinct CDR3 sequences, more than 45% of which appear only once. Sequencing used CD4+ T cells from the center of a lung tumor. These receptors came from a male donor with lung adenocarcinoma. The CD4 and CD8 labels of this study may be unreliable.

The chain links TRBV6-1 to TRBJ2-2; maybe TRBD1 (6 bases). CDR1 and CDR2 from the germline V gene are MNHNS and SASEGT. The CDR3 is made up of 16 amino acids. Trimming took 6 bases from V and 12 from J, leaving 26 bases between them. This chain's CDR3 is CASRDNRDVNTGKLFF. The CDR3 nucleotides are TGTGCCAGCAGAGACAATAGGGACGTGAACACAGGGAAGCTGTTTTTT.

This clonotype has a handful of counts. The CDR3 reads CAIRTSGSAYNEQFF. CDR3 in DNA: TGTGCCATCAGGACTAGCGGGAGCGCCTACAATGAGCAGTTCTTC. The chain joins TRBV10-3 to TRBJ2-1; 12 bases agree with TRBD2. Germline V gene sequence: CDR1 ENHRY, CDR2 SYGVKD. CDR3 length: 15 amino acids. V lost 6 bases to trimming and J lost 2 bases; unmatched junction nucleotides: 2.

V usage is TRBV25-1 and J usage is TRBJ2-3; the D gene is possibly TRBD1 (5 bases). Germline CDR1 is MGHDK and CDR2 is SYGVNS. The CDR3 runs to 13 residues. The V gene lost 3 bases and the J gene lost 11 bases, with 15 bases spanning the gap. The CDR3 sequence is CASSETAKDMQYF. The CDR3 region has the DNA TGTGCCAGCAGTGAGACAGCCAAAGACATGCAGTATTTT.

This clonotype was picked up many times. J is TRBJ2-2 and V is TRBV7-3; D may be TRBD2 (5 bases). V lost 5 bases and J 7 bases, leaving 5 bases between the germline ends. The V gene's germline CDR1 is SGHTA and CDR2 FQGTGA. This CDR3 is built from 11 residues. The CDR3 reads CASSEGGELFF. The CDR3 DNA is TGTGCCAGCAGCGAGGGCGGGGAGCTGTTTTTT.

The V and J genes are TRBV18 and TRBJ2-1; 7 nucleotides align to TRBD2. Unmatched junction bases numbered 18, after V lost 2 bases and J lost 5 bases. This CDR3 is built from 19 residues. The germline gives CDR1 KGHSH, CDR2 LQKENI. The CDR3 coding sequence is TGTGCCAGCTCACCAGTCGGTGTAAGCGGGACCTTCCCGCACAATGAGCAGTTCTTC. This sequence encodes CASSPVGVSGTFPHNEQFF.

This clonotype has a count of ten or more. This chain uses TRBV7-2 with TRBJ2-5, with D perhaps given as TRBD1 or TRBD2 (6 bases each). The germline CDR1 and CDR2 sequences are SGHTA and FQGNSA. The CDR3 consists of 14 residues. Trimming pared 5 bases from V and 11 bases from J, leaving 21 bases between. CDR3 sequence (DNA): TGTGCCAGCAGCCAGGACAGTGGCCGCGGGGAGCAGTACTTC. It yields the protein CASSQDSGRGEQYF.

The rearrangement joins TRBV25-1 to TRBJ2-3; a weak D match, TRBD1 (6 bases). Germline CDR1 reads MGHDK; CDR2 reads SYGVNS. V was trimmed by 9 bases and J by 11 bases, leaving 21 bases between them. CDR3 size: 13 residues. The CDR3 is CARRKTGKNMQYF. The CDR3 DNA sequence: TGTGCCAGGAGGAAGACAGGCAAAAATATGCAGTATTTT.

The chain carries TRBV5-8 and TRBJ2-1; a possible D gene is TRBD2 (5 bases). CDR1 and CDR2 from the germline V gene are SGHTS and YDEGEE. This CDR3 is 16 amino acids long. Trimming left V 4 bases short and J 1 base short, with 15 bases between. Written as DNA, the CDR3 is TGTGCCAGCAGCCATAGTCTGTGGGAGTCCTACAATGAGCAGTTCTTC. This translates into CASSHSLWESYNEQFF.

This clonotype was seen at least ten times. The V gene is TRBV6-1, the J gene TRBJ2-7, with 10 nucleotides matching TRBD1. CDR3 length: 15 residues. Per germline, CDR1 MNHNS and CDR2 SASEGT. The V and J ends lost 5 bases and 2 bases, in that order; junction bases with no gene match: 6. CDR3 DNA: TGTGCCAGCAGTCCACGACAGGGGGCCGCCTACGAGCAGTACTTC. Its protein product is CASSPRQGAAYEQYF.

This clonotype occurred a few times. CDR3: CASSLRVGMRDNEQFF. CDR3 nucleotide sequence: TGTGCCAGCAGCTTACGGGTCGGGATGCGAGACAATGAGCAGTTCTTC. J is TRBJ2-1 and V is TRBV11-2; D is possibly TRBD2 (5 bases). Germline-derived CDR1 and CDR2 are SGHAT and FQNNGV. Trimming pared 2 bases from V and 5 bases from J, leaving 16 bases between. The CDR3 covers 16 residues.